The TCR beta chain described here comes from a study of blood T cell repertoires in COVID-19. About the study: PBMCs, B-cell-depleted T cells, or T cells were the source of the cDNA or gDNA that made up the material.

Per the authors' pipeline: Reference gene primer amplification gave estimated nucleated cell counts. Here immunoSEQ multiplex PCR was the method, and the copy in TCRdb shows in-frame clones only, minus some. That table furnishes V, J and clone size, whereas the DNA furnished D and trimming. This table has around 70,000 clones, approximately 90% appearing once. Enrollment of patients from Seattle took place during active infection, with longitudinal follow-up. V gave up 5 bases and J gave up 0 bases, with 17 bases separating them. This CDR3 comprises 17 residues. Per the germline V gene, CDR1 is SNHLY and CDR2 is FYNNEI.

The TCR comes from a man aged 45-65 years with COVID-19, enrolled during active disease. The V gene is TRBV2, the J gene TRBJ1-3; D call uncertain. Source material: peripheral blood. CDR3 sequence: CASSPVAVAFSGNTIYF. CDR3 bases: TGTGCCAGCAGTCCGGTGGCAGTAGCCTTCTCTGGAAACACCATATATTTT. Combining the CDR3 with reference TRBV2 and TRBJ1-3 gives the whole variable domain EPEVTQTPSHQVTQMGQEVILRCVPISNHLYFYWYRQILGQKVEFLVSFYNNEISEKSEIFDDQFSVERPDGSNFTLKIRSTKLEDSAMYFCASSPVAVAFSGNTIYFGEGSWLTVV.